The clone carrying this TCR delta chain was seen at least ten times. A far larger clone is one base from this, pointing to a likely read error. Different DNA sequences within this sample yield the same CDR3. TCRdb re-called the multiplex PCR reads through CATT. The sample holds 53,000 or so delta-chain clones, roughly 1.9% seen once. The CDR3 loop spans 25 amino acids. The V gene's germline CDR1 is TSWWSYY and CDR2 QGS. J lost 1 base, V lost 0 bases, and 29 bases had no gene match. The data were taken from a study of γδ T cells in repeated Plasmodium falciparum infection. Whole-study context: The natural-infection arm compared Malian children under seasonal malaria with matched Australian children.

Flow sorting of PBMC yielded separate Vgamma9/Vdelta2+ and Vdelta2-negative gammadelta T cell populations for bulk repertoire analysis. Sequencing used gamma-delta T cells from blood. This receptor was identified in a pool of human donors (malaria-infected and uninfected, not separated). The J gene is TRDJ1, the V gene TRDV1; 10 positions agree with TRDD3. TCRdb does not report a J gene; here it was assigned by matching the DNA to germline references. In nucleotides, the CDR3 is TGTGCTCTTGGGGAACTTTTGAGGGGAGCTACTTTACTGGGGGATTACTGGGGGTTCACCGATAAACTCATCTTT. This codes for CALGELLRGATLLGDYWGFTDKLIF.